This T cell receptor beta chain stems from a study of cytomegalovirus exposure and HLA in healthy donors. Study as a whole: Counted in an early data release were roughly 81 million unique TCRs from HLA-typed donors. Of several hundred genotyped donors, more than 70% clustered with self-reported Caucasian donors.

This clone occurred once. This CDR3 spans 18 amino acids. The germline V gene encodes CDR1 SGDLS and CDR2 YYNGEE. The V and J ends lost 0 bases and 1 base, in that order; junction bases with no gene match: 8. The PCR was carried out with 60 Vbeta primers and 13 Jbeta primers. TCRdb's copy holds only in-frame clones and misses some; the assay was immunoSEQ multiplex PCR. The sample shows 100,000 or so clones, around 80% of them seen only once. The receptor comes from a man aged 40-49 years in good health and CMV-seronegative. The sequencing sample was made of PBMCs. This sequence joins TRBV9 and TRBJ1-3; 9 bases line up with TRBD1. The CDR3 coding sequence is TGTGCCAGCAGCGTAGTAGGACAGGGGTCCTCTTCTGGAAACACCATATATTTT. It yields the protein CASSVVGQGSSSGNTIYF.